The clone carrying this TCR beta chain was picked up many times. This record belongs to a study of identical twins. Each CDR3 protein is one row after TCRdb ran MiXCR on the 5' RACE reads. This sample has 350,000 or so distinct CDR3 sequences, with roughly 9% found just once. The source of this sequence is a woman between 45 and 60 years old in good health. The sample consisted of naive T cells sorted from blood.

This CDR3 reads CATSDSFTSGLYNEQFF. For the CDR3, the DNA is TGTGCCACCAGTGATTCTTTTACTAGCGGGCTATACAATGAGCAGTTCTTC. The chain is built from TRBV24-1 and TRBJ2-1, with TRBD2 matching 9 bases. Losses at the gene ends were 2 bases for V and 4 bases for J; bases not matched to a gene: 8. The CDR3 covers 17 residues. In germline, CDR1 is KGHDR, CDR2 SFDVKD.